A selection of T cell receptor beta chains follows, all from one sample in a study of blood T cell repertoires in COVID-19. Data came from immunoSEQ multiplex PCR; TCRdb stores just in-frame clones and leaves some out. The sample records over 35,000 clones, 90% being singletons. Sequencing was done on a sample of peripheral blood. The receptors here all came from a man between 70 and 80 years old with active COVID-19. CDR3s include the opening cysteine and the closing phenylalanine or tryptophan. The D gene is left open where the match is weak. A row's size may be missing; if present it is once, few, many or a size class.

abundance,j_gene,d_gene,v_gene,CDR3nt,CDR3aa
NA,TRBJ2-5,TRBD2,TRBV5-6,TGTGCCAGCAGCCTACCGGGGGGGCCTAAAGAGACCCAGTACTTC,CASSLPGGPKETQYF
NA,TRBJ2-5,TRBD1,TRBV7-9,TGTGCCAGCAGCGGGACAGGGTCAGGTGAGACCCAGTACTTC,CASSGTGSGETQYF
NA,TRBJ2-6,NA,TRBV4-3,TGCGCCAGCAGCCAAGACCACCCTGGGGGGTCTGGGGCCAACGTCCTGACTTTC,CASSQDHPGGSGANVLTF
NA,TRBJ1-2,NA,TRBV6-5,TGTGCCAGCAGTTCTACAGGTGATGGCTACACCTTC,CASSSTGDGYTF
NA,TRBJ2-7,NA,TRBV28,TGTGCCAGCGTCCGCAGGATCCCCTACGAGCAGTACTTC,CASVRRIPYEQYF
NA,TRBJ2-1,NA,TRBV19,TGTGCCAGTAGAGACGACAACTCCTACAATGAGCAGTTCTTC,CASRDDNSYNEQFF
once,TRBJ2-1,NA,TRBV9,TGTGCCAGCAGCGTAGATCAGTCCATCTCCTACAATGAGCAGTTCTTC,CASSVDQSISYNEQFF
NA,TRBJ1-5,NA,TRBV10-3,TGTGCCATCAGTGAGTCCCCAGGGCTTAGCAATCAGCCCCAGCATTTT,CAISESPGLSNQPQHF
once,TRBJ1-6,NA,TRBV3-1/TRBV3-2,TGTGCCAGCAGCCACCTAGGTGAACCCCTCCACTTT,CASSHLGEPLHF
NA,TRBJ2-2,NA,TRBV18,TGTGCCAGCTCACCACCGGGGTTTCGGGGAACCGGGGAGCTGTTTTTT,CASSPPGFRGTGELFF
NA,TRBJ2-2,NA,TRBV28,TGTGCCAGCGGGACCTTCGGGGGACCGAACACCGGGGAGCTGTTTTTT,CASGTFGGPNTGELFF
NA,TRBJ2-3,TRBD2,TRBV7-9,TGTGCCAGCAGCCGAACCACGAGCGGGGGTGCAGATACGCAGTATTTT,CASSRTTSGGADTQYF
NA,TRBJ2-3,NA,TRBV7-9,TGTGCCAGCAGCGGACAGGACTACCAGGGTTTAGATACGCAGTATTTT,CASSGQDYQGLDTQYF
NA,TRBJ2-7,TRBD1,TRBV18,TGTGCCAGCTCACCAGGGGACAGGGTCTACGAGCAGTACTTC,CASSPGDRVYEQYF
NA,TRBJ2-1,TRBD2,TRBV28,TGTGCCAGCAGTCTCCTATTAATAGCGGGAGCATCCTACAATGAGCAGTTCTTC,CASSLLLIAGASYNEQFF
NA,TRBJ2-6,TRBD2,TRBV18,TGTGCCAGCTCACCACCGGGGCTAGCGGGAGGGCCGCGCTCTGGGGCCAACGTCCTGACTTTC,CASSPPGLAGGPRSGANVLTF
few,TRBJ2-2,TRBD2,TRBV11-3,TGTGCCAGCAGCGCCTTGGGGGGGGACACCGGGGAGCTGTTTTTT,CASSALGGDTGELFF
NA,TRBJ1-1,NA,TRBV7-9,TGTGCCAGCAGCTTAAAGCGGGGGGCAACTGAAGCTTTCTTT,CASSLKRGATEAFF
NA,TRBJ2-3,TRBD1,TRBV15,TGTGCCACCAGCAGAGGACAGGGGGTCACAGATACGCAGTATTTT,CATSRGQGVTDTQYF
once,TRBJ2-7,TRBD2,TRBV4-2,TGTGCCAGCAGCGACCCTAGCGGGAGTTTTTACGAGCAGTACTTC,CASSDPSGSFYEQYF
NA,TRBJ2-7,NA,TRBV28,TGTGCCAGCAGTACACTCTGGGACTCTGCCTACGAGCAGTACTTC,CASSTLWDSAYEQYF
NA,TRBJ2-7,NA,TRBV7-2,TGTGCCAGCAGCTTAAATCGACAAAGGCAGTACTTC,CASSLNRQRQYF
NA,TRBJ2-7,NA,TRBV4-1,TGCGCCAGCAGCCAAGTTAGGACGGGACTTTCCTACGAGCAGTACTTC,CASSQVRTGLSYEQYF
NA,TRBJ2-7,TRBD2,TRBV11-1,TGTGCCAGCAGCTCCCCCGGATCTAGCGGGAGCTACGAGCAGTACTTC,CASSSPGSSGSYEQYF
NA,TRBJ1-2,TRBD1,TRBV5-6,TGTGCCAGCAGCTTGACCGGACAGGCTAACTATGGCTACACCTTC,CASSLTGQANYGYTF
NA,TRBJ2-7,NA,TRBV11-1,TGTGCCAGCAGCTTAGAGGCAGGGCGGGAGCAGTACTTC,CASSLEAGREQYF
NA,TRBJ1-1,TRBD1,TRBV2,TGTGCCAGCGCCCGTGTCGGGACAGTGAACACTGAAGCTTTCTTT,CASARVGTVNTEAFF
NA,TRBJ1-4,NA,TRBV5-1,TGCGCCAGCAGCTTGGAGGCAGGGTATATGGAAAAACTGTTTTTT,CASSLEAGYMEKLFF
NA,TRBJ2-1,NA,TRBV7-8,TGTGCCAGCAGCAAAAGGGGGACCTCGCGGGCACGAACGGAGCAGTTCTTC,CASSKRGTSRARTEQFF
NA,TRBJ1-5,TRBD1,TRBV4-2,TGTGCCAGCAGCCCAGGGGGTAGTCAGCCCCAGCATTTT,CASSPGGSQPQHF
NA,TRBJ2-4,TRBD2,TRBV18,TGTGCCAGCTCACTGAGCCTGACTAGCGGGCCAAGTGGGAACATTCAGTACTTC,CASSLSLTSGPSGNIQYF
NA,TRBJ1-6,TRBD1,TRBV19,TGTGCCAGTACTACACCTGGACAGGGCACCACCCTCCACTTT,CASTTPGQGTTLHF
NA,TRBJ2-1,NA,TRBV7-9,TGTGCCAGCAGCGTCATGGAGGGGAATGAGCAGTTCTTC,CASSVMEGNEQFF
NA,TRBJ2-5,TRBD2,TRBV13,TGTGCCAGCAGCTTAGCGGCTAGCGGGGGCTTCCAAGAGACCCAGTACTTC,CASSLAASGGFQETQYF
NA,TRBJ2-3,NA,TRBV29-1,TGCAGCGTTGAAGCTTATAAAGGACTGGAGGACCCCACAGATACGCAGTATTTT,CSVEAYKGLEDPTDTQYF
once,TRBJ2-6,TRBD1,TRBV15,TGTGCCACCAGCAGAGACCGTTGGGCAGGGGGCTTTGGGGCCAACGTCCTGACTTTC,CATSRDRWAGGFGANVLTF
NA,TRBJ2-2,NA,TRBV11-2,TGTGCCAGCAGCCGAAGAACCCCGGTGGCCGGGGAGCTGTTTTTT,CASSRRTPVAGELFF
NA,TRBJ2-7,TRBD1,TRBV19,TGTGCCAGCCACGGGGACAGGGGAAAATACGAGCAGTACTTC,CASHGDRGKYEQYF
NA,TRBJ2-6,TRBD2,TRBV7-9,TGTGCCAGCAGCCCGAATCGCGGGGGGGCTGGGGCCAACGTCCTGACTTTC,CASSPNRGGAGANVLTF
NA,TRBJ2-1,TRBD2,TRBV4-1,TGCGCCAGCAGCCAAACTAGCGGGGGGCATTACAATGAGCAGTTCTTC,CASSQTSGGHYNEQFF
NA,TRBJ2-5,TRBD1,TRBV6-5,TGTGCCAGCAGTTACCGTACAGGGGGCCGGGAGACCCAGTACTTC,CASSYRTGGRETQYF